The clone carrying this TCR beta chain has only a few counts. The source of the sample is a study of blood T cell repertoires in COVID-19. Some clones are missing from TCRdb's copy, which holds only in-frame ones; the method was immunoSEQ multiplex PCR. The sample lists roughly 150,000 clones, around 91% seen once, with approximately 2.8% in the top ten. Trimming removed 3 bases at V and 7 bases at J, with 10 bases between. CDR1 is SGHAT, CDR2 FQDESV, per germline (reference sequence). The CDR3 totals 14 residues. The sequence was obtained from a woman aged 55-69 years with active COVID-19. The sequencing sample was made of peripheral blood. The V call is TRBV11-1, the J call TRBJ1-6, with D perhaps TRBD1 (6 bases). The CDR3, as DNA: TGTGCCAGCAGCTTGAGGACAGCCAATTCACCCCTCCACTTT. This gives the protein CASSLRTANSPLHF. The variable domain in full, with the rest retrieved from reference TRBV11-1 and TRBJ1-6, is EAEVAQSPRYKITEKSQAVAFWCDPISGHATLYWYRQILGQGPELLVQFQDESVVDDSQLPKDRFSAERLKGVDSTLKIQPAELGDSAMYLCASSLRTANSPLHFGNGTRLTVT.